Shown below are 14 T cell receptor beta chains from a single sample sequenced in a study of cytomegalovirus exposure and HLA in healthy donors. Assay: immunoSEQ multiplex PCR; the TCRdb copy retains only in-frame clones and omits some. The data contain about 38,000 clones, approximately 95% of them singletons. The sequenced material came from PBMCs. The receptors originated from a man between 18 and 29 years old in good health and CMV-seronegative.

This chain joins TRBV5-4 and TRBJ2-7; 16 nucleotides align to TRBD2. The V segment lost 4 bases and the J segment 2 bases; nucleotides outside the gene matches: 9. Germline V gene data show CDR1 as SGHNT and CDR2 as YYREEE (reference sequence). There are 18 residues in the CDR3. The CDR3 spells CASSRGTSGGGRTYEQYF. The CDR3 coding sequence is TGTGCCAGCAGCCGCGGGACTAGCGGGGGGGGACGCACCTACGAGCAGTACTTC.

The J gene is TRBJ2-3, the V gene TRBV10-1, with unresolved D. The CDR3 is made up of 14 amino acids. Trimming stripped 3 bases from V and 0 bases from J, with 7 bases between. Germline V CDR1 and CDR2: WNHNN, SYGVQD (reference sequence). The CDR3 bases are TGCGCCAGCAGTGACCGGCGGAGCACAGATACGCAGTATTTT. It translates to CASSDRRSTDTQYF.

This clone is a singleton in its sample. The chain couples TRBV9 to TRBJ2-3; 10 nucleotides align to TRBD2. Trimming removed 1 base from V and 3 bases from J; junction bases left unmatched: 8. The CDR3 runs to 17 residues. From germline, CDR1 is SGDLS and CDR2 YYNGEE. CDR3 region: CASSVLPSGGGTDTQYF. CDR3 sequence (DNA): TGTGCCAGCAGCGTATTGCCTAGCGGGGGAGGAACAGATACGCAGTATTTT.

Here the CDR3 reads CASSQPGQGNYNNSPLHF. In nucleotides, the CDR3 is TGTGCCAGCTCACAGCCGGGACAGGGGAACTATAATAATTCACCCCTCCACTTT. The rearrangement uses TRBV18 and TRBJ1-6; TRBD1 aligns across 10 bases. J was trimmed by 5 bases and V by 4 bases; bases with no gene match: 11. The CDR3 has 18 amino acids. Germline V gene sequence: CDR1 KGHSH, CDR2 LQKENI.

The CDR3 spells CASGLAGPNEQFF. In DNA form, the CDR3 reads TGTGCCAGCGGTCTAGCGGGACCCAATGAGCAGTTCTTC. The rearrangement links TRBV7-9 to TRBJ2-1, with 9 positions matching TRBD2. The trim removed 8 bases at V and 6 bases at J, leaving 5 bases unmatched. The CDR3 totals 13 residues. Germline V gives CDR1 SEHNR, CDR2 FQNEAQ (reference sequence).

The V gene is TRBV28, the J gene TRBJ1-3; D is uncertain. Trimming left V 2 bases short and J 0 bases short, with 20 bases between. The CDR3 is made up of 19 amino acids. Germline CDR1 and CDR2: MDHEN and SYDVKM. This CDR3 is CASSLNGVIREDSGNTIYF. The CDR3 nucleotides read TGTGCCAGCAGTTTAAATGGGGTTATTCGGGAAGACTCTGGAAACACCATATATTTT. Together with reference TRBV28 and TRBJ1-3, the CDR3 gives the full variable domain: DVKVTQSSRYLVKRTGEKVFLECVQDMDHENMFWYRQDPGLGLRLIYFSYDVKMKEKGDIPEGYSVSREKKERFSLILESASTNQTSMYLCASSLNGVIREDSGNTIYFGEGSWLTVV.

The J gene is TRBJ2-1, the V gene TRBV30, with a weak D call TRBD1 (5 bases). This CDR3 region has 14 residues. The V gene's germline CDR1 is GTSNPN and CDR2 SVGIG (reference sequence). V lost 4 bases to trimming and J lost 6 bases, with 16 bases between them. Here the CDR3 reads CAWTTAARANEQFF. CDR3 nucleotide sequence: TGTGCCTGGACCACCGCCGCCAGGGCCAATGAGCAGTTCTTC.

The chain has TRBV13 and TRBJ2-5; TRBD2 aligns across 7 bases. V gave up 4 bases and J gave up 5 bases; unmatched junction bases: 7. Looked up from germline, CDR1 is PRHDT and CDR2 is FYEKMQ (reference sequence). This CDR3 has 14 residues. CDR3 sequence: CASSSRGGWETQYF. The CDR3, as DNA: TGTGCCAGCAGCTCTCGCGGGGGATGGGAGACCCAGTACTTC.

The J gene is TRBJ1-4, the V gene TRBV28; 8 bases map to TRBD1. Germline trimming cut 6 bases from V and 8 bases from J; bases unmatched to any gene: 8. CDR3 length: 14 residues. Germline CDR1 and CDR2: MDHEN and SYDVKM. CDR3 loop: CASRKTTGGEKLFF. CDR3 nucleotides: TGTGCCAGCAGGAAAACAACAGGGGGGGAAAAACTGTTTTTT.

This clone was observed a few times. V is TRBV4-1 and J is TRBJ2-2; 15 bases line up with TRBD2. CDR3 length equals 16 residues. Per germline, CDR1 MGHRA and CDR2 YSYEKL. V shed 4 bases, J shed 6 bases, and the junction held 3 bases outside the gene matches. CDR3 sequence reads: CASSPRTSGRAGELFF. The CDR3, as DNA: TGCGCCAGCAGCCCCCGGACTAGCGGGAGGGCCGGGGAGCTGTTTTTT.

This chain joins TRBV5-6 and TRBJ1-1; 7 bases agree with TRBD1. The V gene end was trimmed by 4 bases and the J gene end by 10 bases; junction bases not matched to a gene: 10. CDR3 size: 13 residues. Per germline, CDR1 SGHDT and CDR2 YYEEEE. CDR3 DNA: TGTGCCAGCAGCCTTGGAGGAGGGGGCCGAGCTTTCTTT. Amino acids: CASSLGGGGRAFF. Drawing the rest from reference TRBV5-6 and TRBJ1-1, the complete variable domain is DAGVTQSPTHLIKTRGQQVTLRCSPKSGHDTVSWYQQALGQGPQFIFQYYEEEERQRGNFPDRFSGHQFPNYSSELNVNALLLGDSALYLCASSLGGGGRAFFGQGTRLTVV.

The genes are TRBV27 and TRBJ1-4, with 10 bases aligning to TRBD1. With V trimmed by 7 bases and J by 12 bases, 8 bases remained unmatched. The CDR3 extends over 13 amino acids. The germline gives CDR1 MNHEY, CDR2 SMNVEV (reference sequence). CDR3 DNA: TGTGCCAGCACGAGACAGGGGGCCTCAGAACTGTTTTTT. Residues: CASTRQGASELFF.

This chain links TRBV28 with TRBJ2-3, with 8 bases lining up with TRBD1. CDR3 length: 13 residues. The germline V gene has CDR1 MDHEN and CDR2 SYDVKM. Trimming took 10 bases from V and 0 from J; bases not matched to a gene: 3. CDR3 amino acids: CAIYRGSTDTQYF. In DNA, the CDR3 is TGTGCCATTTACAGGGGGAGCACAGATACGCAGTATTTT.

The chain combines TRBV19 with TRBJ2-7; 10 positions agree with TRBD2. The CDR3 length is 15 residues. CDR1 and CDR2 from the germline V gene are LNHDA and SQIVND (reference sequence). Trimming took 7 bases from V and 3 from J; bases not matched to a gene: 9. The CDR3 coding sequence is TGTGCCAGTACGTTGCAAGCGGGGGGGCTCTACGAGCAGTACTTC. It codes for CASTLQAGGLYEQYF.